This entry lists 21 T cell receptor beta chains sequenced from one sample in a study of Ad26.COV2.S vaccination and SARS-CoV-2 variants. The sample's treatment: roughly 18 received Ad26.COV2.S at low or high dose, single or two shots; roughly five received placebo; per-sample allocation not given. Sampling was done on day 63 after the first vaccine or placebo injection. This table comes from immunoSEQ multiplex PCR, and its TCRdb copy is limited to in-frame clones, with some not included. The table shows roughly 350,000 clones, with around 88% occurring only once. This material consisted of peripheral blood, taken in a trial of Ad26.COV2.S vaccine versus placebo. These receptors were obtained from a person aged 18-60 years who received the Ad26.COV2.S COVID-19 vaccine or a placebo.

In its sample, this clone was seen once. This rearrangement joins TRBV7-8 to TRBJ1-1; 8 bases map to TRBD1. The length of the CDR3 is 17 residues. V shed 1 base, J shed 1 base, and the junction held 8 bases outside the gene matches. Germline V lookup: CDR1 SGHVS, CDR2 FQNEAQ. CDR3 region: CASSLVDYRGWNTEAFF. The CDR3 DNA follows: TGTGCCAGCAGCTTAGTGGACTACAGGGGGTGGAACACTGAAGCTTTCTTT.

This clone was found once. The chain joins TRBV25-1 to TRBJ1-2; D might be TRBD1 (6 bases). The CDR3 is 15 amino acids. Germline-derived CDR1 and CDR2 are MGHDK and SYGVNS. The ends were cut back, 1 base at V and 5 bases at J, with 14 bases in the middle. The CDR3 loop reads CASSEFGGAGYGYTF. DNA of the CDR3: TGTGCCAGCAGTGAATTTGGGGGGGCCGGGTATGGCTACACCTTC.

V is TRBV30 and J is TRBJ2-7; 9 bases align to TRBD2. With V trimmed by 5 bases and J by 4 bases, 12 bases remained unmatched. Germline CDR1 GTSNPN, CDR2 SVGIG (reference sequence). The CDR3 spans 15 residues. DNA for the CDR3: TGTGCCTGGGGTGGCGGGAGGGCCGGGGTATACGAGCAGTACTTC. It encodes CAWGGGRAGVYEQYF.

The table lists this clone with a count of one. The chain employs TRBV5-1 and TRBJ1-4; D is uncertain. The CDR3 has 14 amino acids. Germline CDR1 and CDR2: SGHRS and YFSETQ. V was trimmed by 4 bases and J by 0 bases, leaving 7 bases between them. The CDR3 loop reads CASSDLATNEKLFF. In nucleotides, the CDR3 is TGCGCCAGCAGCGACCTTGCAACTAATGAAAAACTGTTTTTT.

The V call is TRBV6-2 or TRBV6-3, the J call TRBJ2-3; unclear D gene. The V gene's germline CDR1 is MNHEY and CDR2 SVGEGT. This CDR3 comprises 12 residues. The V end lost 4 bases, the J end lost 6 bases, and 8 bases lay between the germline ends. The CDR3 loop is CASSFGSDTQYF. CDR3 in DNA: TGTGCCAGCAGTTTCGGTTCTGATACGCAGTATTTT.

The V call is TRBV11-3, the J call TRBJ1-3, with D possibly TRBD1 on 5 matching bases. Germline V lookup: CDR1 SGHNT, CDR2 YENEEA. The V end lost 7 bases, the J end lost 4 bases, and 29 bases lay between the germline ends. The CDR3 extends over 19 amino acids. CDR3 sequence: CASTTSNTTGDQAGNTIYF. The CDR3 DNA reads TGTGCCAGCACCACTTCGAACACAACGGGGGATCAGGCCGGAAACACCATATATTTT.

This clone was picked up a small number of times. This CDR3 is also generated by other DNA sequences in the sample. The genes are TRBV5-6 and TRBJ1-5; D gene uncertain. Germline CDR1 SGHDT, CDR2 YYEEEE. The CDR3 has 15 residues. The germline V and J ends were trimmed by 0 bases and 2 bases, with 9 bases remaining between them. Here the CDR3 DNA reads TGTGCCAGCAGCTTGGCCGGTTATGGCAATCAGCCCCAGCATTTT. This encodes CASSLAGYGNQPQHF.

V is TRBV20-1 and J is TRBJ1-2, with a tentative D call TRBD1 (6 bases). The CDR3 sequence is 13 residues long. Trimming shortened V by 3 bases and J by 7 bases, and 15 bases separated the two germline ends. CDR1 and CDR2 from the germline V gene are DFQATT and SNEGSKA (reference sequence). Here the CDR3 reads CSASGGLGGGYTF. The CDR3, as DNA: TGCAGTGCTAGTGGGGGGCTTGGGGGTGGCTACACCTTC.

This clone was seen a handful of times. This chain links TRBV6-2 or TRBV6-3 with TRBJ1-1; a possible D gene is TRBD1 (5 bases). Germline-derived CDR1 and CDR2 are MNHEY and SVGEGT. The length of the CDR3 is 12 residues. Between the trimmed V and J ends, which lost 2 bases and 9 bases, there was a span of 10 bases. CDR3 DNA sequence: TGTGCCAGCAGTTACCTGGGGCAGAAAGCTTTCTTT. This encodes CASSYLGQKAFF.

This sequence joins TRBV29-1 and TRBJ1-2, with D possibly matching TRBD1 (6 bases). The V end was cut by 7 bases, the J end by 1 base, with 10 bases between. This CDR3 comprises 12 residues. Germline loops: CDR1 SQVTM, CDR2 ANQGSEA. CDR3 loop: CSAPDSNYGYTF. As DNA, the CDR3 is TGCAGCGCTCCGGACAGTAACTATGGCTACACCTTC.

A few counts support this clone. This chain connects TRBV7-9 to TRBJ1-5; no clear D gene. CDR1 SEHNR and CDR2 FQNEAQ come from the germline V gene (reference sequence). The CDR3 is 16 amino acids. The V end was cut by 0 bases, the J end by 0 bases, with 9 bases between. The CDR3 nucleotides read TGTGCCAGCAGCTTAGCAGGGTCGAATAGCAATCAGCCCCAGCATTTT. Encoded protein: CASSLAGSNSNQPQHF.

The rearrangement joins TRBV2 to TRBJ2-7; TRBD1 matches 7 bases. The V gene's germline CDR1 is SNHLY and CDR2 FYNNEI. The CDR3 totals 15 residues. With 6 bases clipped from V and 0 bases from J, the junction kept 8 bases outside the gene matches. CDR3 sequence reads: CASRQPGQSSYEQYF. The CDR3 DNA is TGTGCCAGCAGGCAGCCGGGACAGAGCTCCTACGAGCAGTACTTC.

The rearrangement uses TRBV28 and TRBJ2-3, with 9 bases that match TRBD2. V lost 6 bases to trimming and J lost 6 bases; unmatched junction nucleotides: 7. The CDR3 extends over 14 amino acids. Germline V gene data show CDR1 as MDHEN and CDR2 as SYDVKM. The CDR3 spells CASRRSGRSDTQYF. The CDR3 DNA follows: TGTGCCAGCAGGAGAAGCGGGAGGTCTGATACGCAGTATTTT.

In this sample, this clone turned up once. This sequence joins TRBV7-2 and TRBJ2-1; 16 positions match TRBD2. V dropped 5 bases and J dropped 8; count of bases not matched to a gene: 6. The CDR3 spans 16 residues. The germline CDR1 and CDR2 sequences are SGHTA and FQGNSA. The CDR3 nucleotides read TGTGCCAGCAGCCCGGGACTAGCGGGAGGGCTTGATGAGCAGTTCTTC. Encoded protein: CASSPGLAGGLDEQFF.

The chain combines TRBV4-3 with TRBJ2-3; 14 bases map to TRBD2. V dropped 4 bases and J dropped 6; count of bases not matched to a gene: 9. Germline CDR1 reads LGHNA; CDR2 reads YSLEER. The CDR3 length is 17 residues. The CDR3: CASSPRWGLAGEDTQYF. In nucleotides, the CDR3 is TGCGCCAGCAGCCCTAGATGGGGACTAGCGGGGGAGGATACGCAGTATTTT.

The V call is TRBV9, the J call TRBJ1-6, with 12 bases aligning to TRBD1. Germline V CDR1 and CDR2: SGDLS, YYNGEE. V shed 7 bases and J 5 bases; nucleotides not matched to a gene: 7. CDR3 length equals 16 residues. CDR3 sequence (DNA): TGTGCCAGCGGGACCGGGACAGGGGGCAATAATTCACCCCTCCACTTT. This codes for CASGTGTGGNNSPLHF.

The CDR3 loop reads CASSEGGAVEEQYF. CDR3 DNA sequence: TGTGCCAGCAGTGAAGGAGGGGCGGTAGAAGAGCAGTACTTC. The rearrangement links TRBV6-1 to TRBJ2-7; D might be TRBD1 or TRBD2, each matching 5 bases. The CDR3 runs to 14 residues. V was clipped by 1 base and J by 7 bases, with 14 bases between them. Germline lookup yields CDR1 MNHNS and CDR2 SASEGT.

In DNA form, the CDR3 reads TGTGCCAGTCGCGGGGCCCCCTCTGTGAATCAGCCCCAGCATTTT. Its protein product is CASRGAPSVNQPQHF. V gene TRBV28 combines with J gene TRBJ1-5; D may be TRBD1 (5 bases). The germline gives CDR1 MDHEN, CDR2 SYDVKM. V lost 9 bases to trimming and J lost 4 bases, with 19 bases between them. CDR3 length: 15 amino acids. Looking up the rest from reference TRBV28 and TRBJ1-5 gives the full variable domain: DVKVTQSSRYLVKRTGEKVFLECVQDMDHENMFWYRQDPGLGLRLIYFSYDVKMKEKGDIPEGYSVSREKKERFSLILESASTNQTSMYLCASRGAPSVNQPQHFGDGTRLSIL.

This sequence joins TRBV4-3 and TRBJ2-4; 7 nucleotides align to TRBD1. The CDR3 contains 13 residues. V was clipped by 0 bases and J by 11 bases; unmatched bases: 4. CDR1 is LGHNA, CDR2 YSLEER, per germline. The CDR3 is CASSQETGPFQYF. CDR3 DNA: TGCGCCAGCAGCCAAGAGACAGGGCCTTTTCAGTACTTC.

This clone was found once. The junction departs from the called germline gene at one end, perhaps through a read error. V usage is TRBV7-7 and J usage is TRBJ2-1; D is undetermined. CDR3 length equals 14 residues. The germline V gene has CDR1 SSHAT and CDR2 FNYEAQ (reference sequence). CDR3 sequence reads: CASSLDSVRVEQFF. The CDR3 bases are TGTGCTAGCAGCTTAGATTCTGTTCGGGTTGAGCAGTTCTTC.

The genes are TRBV6-7 and TRBJ1-5; tentative D call: TRBD1 (5 bases). TRBV6-7 is an ORF; its function is uncertain. Trimming left V 4 bases short and J 6 bases short, with 28 bases between. The CDR3 covers 19 residues. The CDR3 loop is CASSFLRDHIIYLGQPQHF. In DNA, the CDR3 is TGTGCCAGCAGTTTCCTCCGGGACCATATTATCTATCTGGGTCAGCCCCAGCATTTT.